The rows below give T cell receptor beta chains drawn from one sample of a study of T cells of healthy individuals. A single record per CDR3 protein comes from TCRdb applying MiXCR to the 5' RACE reads. The table has fewer than 70,000 distinct CDR3 sequences, 14% to 15% seen once. These receptor sequences come from a human donor in good health. Each CDR3 is given with its conserved first and last residue. Fields, in order: V gene, D gene, CDR3 length, J gene, clone size, CDR3 DNA, CDR3 protein. A D gene is named only where the DNA matches it firmly. A clone size is listed for some rows: how often the clone was seen (once, few, many), or a class if it is expanded.

TRBV9	TRBD2	16	TRBJ2-1	-	TGTGCCAGCAGCGTTACTAGCGGCCTCTCCTACAATGAGCAGTTCTTC	CASSVTSGLSYNEQFF
TRBV6-9	-	11	TRBJ1-2	many	TGTGCCAACACAGTTAACTATGGCTACACCTTC	CANTVNYGYTF
TRBV30	TRBD1	13	TRBJ2-5	few	TGTGCCTCGACAGGGGTCTCTCAAGAGACCCAGTACTTC	CASTGVSQETQYF
TRBV5-4	-	16	TRBJ2-2	-	TGTGCCAGCAGCTTGGAACAGGTCGCGAACACCGGGGAGCTGTTTTTT	CASSLEQVANTGELFF
TRBV5-4	-	14	TRBJ2-7	many	TGTGCCAGCAGCTTGGGCACCCGGCAATACGAGCAGTACTTC	CASSLGTRQYEQYF
TRBV25-1	TRBD1	15	TRBJ1-2	-	TGTGCCAGCAGCGAAGGACAGGGTCGAGTCTATGGCTACACCTTC	CASSEGQGRVYGYTF
TRBV20-1	-	11	TRBJ1-2	many	TGCAGTGCGCCCGACAACTATGGCTACACCTTC	CSAPDNYGYTF
TRBV7-8	TRBD1	13	TRBJ1-1	-	TGTGCCAGCAGCATGACAGGGCGCGCTGAAGCTTTCTTT	CASSMTGRAEAFF
TRBV9	TRBD2	18	TRBJ2-3	-	TGTGCCAGCAGCCGGGGACTAGCGGGAGTGGGGGTCACAGATACGCAGTATTTT	CASSRGLAGVGVTDTQYF
TRBV5-8	-	12	TRBJ2-1	-	TGTGCCAGCACCTATCAACCCGGCGAGGGGTTCTTC	CASTYQPGEGFF
TRBV7-7	-	13	TRBJ1-5	-	TGTGCCAGCAGCTTAGACGGGCGACAGCCCCAGCATTTT	CASSLDGRQPQHF
TRBV20-1	TRBD1	14	TRBJ1-1	-	TGCAGTGCTAGCCCACAGGGGGCGGGCACTGAAGCTTTCTTT	CSASPQGAGTEAFF
TRBV11-2	-	16	TRBJ2-1	few	TGTGCCAGCAGCCCCCGCCCGGATTCTAGTTTCAGCGAGCAGTTCTTC	CASSPRPDSSFSEQFF
TRBV2	TRBD1	12	TRBJ1-3	many	TGTGCCAGCAGGGCCCAGGGGGACACCATATATTTT	CASRAQGDTIYF
TRBV11-2	TRBD1	14	TRBJ1-4	-	TGTGCCAGCAGGAGGACAGGGTCTAATGAAAAACTGTTTTTT	CASRRTGSNEKLFF
TRBV6-1	-	11	TRBJ1-2	-	TGTGCCAGCAGTGACATCTATGGCTACACCTTC	CASSDIYGYTF
TRBV9	-	15	TRBJ2-1	few	TGTGCCAGCAGCGGACGGGGGAACTCCTACAATGAGCAGTTCTTC	CASSGRGNSYNEQFF
TRBV29-1	TRBD2	16	TRBJ2-5	-	TGCAGCGTTGATGTCGCGGGAGGGCCGGTGGGAGAGACCCAGTACTTC	CSVDVAGGPVGETQYF
TRBV6-5	-	15	TRBJ2-7	-	TGTGCCAGCAGTGCCTCCTTGGAGGGAGTTTGGGAGCAGTACTTC	CASSASLEGVWEQYF
TRBV2	TRBD1	15	TRBJ2-3	-	TGTGCCAGCTGGCGTAAGGGGGCTAGCACAGATACGCAGTATTTT	CASWRKGASTDTQYF
TRBV30	-	13	TRBJ1-4	-	TGTGCCTCGTCGGGCTCCGGCTGGGAAAAACTGTTTTTT	CASSGSGWEKLFF
TRBV19	-	15	TRBJ1-5	-	TGTGCCAGTAGTATAGGGGGGCGCGATACGCAGCCCCAGCATTTT	CASSIGGRDTQPQHF
TRBV30	-	16	TRBJ2-5	many	TGTGCCTGGAGTGCCCGGTCCTCAGGGGACCAAGAGACCCAGTACTTC	CAWSARSSGDQETQYF
TRBV7-9	TRBD2	14	TRBJ2-5	few	TGTGCCAGCAGCCCGGGACTAGTCAAAGAGACCCAGTACTTC	CASSPGLVKETQYF
TRBV29-1	-	13	TRBJ1-2	many	TGCAGCGTTGAAGACAGGGAGCCCTATGGCTACACCTTC	CSVEDREPYGYTF
TRBV9	TRBD1	15	TRBJ1-5	many	TGTGCCAGCAGCGTAGGGGACAGGGAAAATCAGCCCCAGCATTTT	CASSVGDRENQPQHF
TRBV2	TRBD2	15	TRBJ2-7	few	TGTGCCAGCAGTATGGCCGTTGGGACGAGCGGGGTGGAGTACTTC	CASSMAVGTSGVEYF
TRBV10-3	-	16	TRBJ1-1	many	TGTGCCATCAGTGAGTCGGACATAAAGGGGGGCACTGAAGCTTTCTTT	CAISESDIKGGTEAFF
TRBV7-9	TRBD1	15	TRBJ1-6	few	TGTGCCAGCAGCCCGCCCGGACAGGGAAATTCACCCCTCCACTTT	CASSPPGQGNSPLHF
TRBV29-1	TRBD1	16	TRBJ2-7	many	TGCAGCGTTGAAGCTCCGGGACAGGGGGCCATCTACGAGCAGTACTTC	CSVEAPGQGAIYEQYF
TRBV7-2	-	14	TRBJ1-6	-	TGTGCCAGCAGCTTAGAAACGGGGAATTCACCCCTCCACTTT	CASSLETGNSPLHF
TRBV20-1	-	16	TRBJ2-2	few	TGCAGTGCTGGACCCCGGGGGCGGGAGAACACCGGGGAGCTGTTTTTT	CSAGPRGRENTGELFF
TRBV14	-	15	TRBJ2-1	few	TGTGCCAGCAGCCAAGATTCGGGGGCCTACAATGAGCAGTTCTTC	CASSQDSGAYNEQFF
TRBV5-6	TRBD1	15	TRBJ2-7	-	TGTGCCAGCAGCTCTGGGACAGGGGGCATCTACGAGCAGTACTTC	CASSSGTGGIYEQYF